This is a list of T cell receptor beta chains from one sample in a study of CD8 T cells in ankylosing spondylitis. TCRdb ran MiXCR on the 5' RACE reads and lists one entry per CDR3 protein. The sample lists under 400,000 distinct CDR3 sequences; around a tenth were seen once. Sequenced: blood, either unsorted or a sorted T cell fraction (not recorded which). The source is a female donor with ankylosing spondylitis or in good health (not recorded which). The CDR3 runs from the conserved cysteine through the conserved F or W. D genes are given only for firm matches. The listing skips clone size in some rows; elsewhere it reads once, few, many or a size class.

CASSGQPNEKLFF | TGCGCCAGCAGCGGGCAACCCAATGAAAAACTGTTTTTT | TRBJ1-4 | many | - | TRBV5-1
CASSPLYLGTSGGDTDEQFF | TGCGCCAGCAGCCCGCTATACCTCGGGACTAGCGGGGGGGATACGGATGAGCAGTTCTTC | TRBJ2-1 | - | TRBD2 | TRBV5-1
CSANPLTSGGANNEQFF | TGCAGTGCCAACCCCTTGACTAGCGGGGGGGCCAACAATGAGCAGTTCTTC | TRBJ2-1 | - | TRBD2 | TRBV20-1
CSVDPQGRTEAFF | TGCAGCGTTGATCCACAGGGGAGAACTGAAGCTTTCTTT | TRBJ1-1 | many | TRBD1 | TRBV29-1
CASSKGGDETQYF | TGTGCCAGTAGTAAGGGGGGAGACGAGACCCAGTACTTC | TRBJ2-5 | - | - | TRBV19
CASSNNPERRGTQYF | TGTGCCAGCAGCAACAACCCGGAGCGCCGGGGTACGCAGTATTTT | TRBJ2-3 | many | - | TRBV21-1
CASSFMSNNQPQHF | TGTGCCAGCAGTTTCATGAGTAACAATCAGCCCCAGCATTTT | TRBJ1-5 | many | - | TRBV12-3/TRBV12-4
CASTWVWGIASGVDTQYF | TGTGCCAGCACCTGGGTGTGGGGAATAGCGAGCGGGGTAGATACGCAGTATTTT | TRBJ2-3 | - | TRBD2 | TRBV2
CASSTDSTGMGSPLHF | TGTGCCAGTAGTACCGACTCGACAGGGATGGGTTCACCCCTCCACTTT | TRBJ1-6 | once | TRBD1 | TRBV19
CASREQQGETQYF | TGTGCCAGCAGAGAACAACAGGGAGAGACCCAGTACTTC | TRBJ2-5 | - | - | TRBV2
CASSLYGGASTDTQYF | TGTGCCAGCAGTTTATATGGGGGGGCTAGCACAGATACGCAGTATTTT | TRBJ2-3 | many | - | TRBV27
CATSDPVSSQYF | TGTGCCACCAGTGACCCCGTGTCGTCGCAGTATTTT | TRBJ2-3 | many | - | TRBV24-1
CVSSPGRGVRTEAFF | TGTGTCAGCAGTCCAGGCAGGGGAGTACGGACTGAAGCTTTCTTT | TRBJ1-1 | - | - | TRBV12-3/TRBV12-4
CASSQDLDTQYF | TGTGCCAGCAGCCAAGATTTAGATACGCAGTATTTT | TRBJ2-3 | many | - | TRBV4-2
CASSLFDWPYEQYF | TGTGCCAGCAGTTTATTCGACTGGCCCTACGAGCAGTACTTC | TRBJ2-7 | - | - | TRBV6-4
CASSLPGQANTGELFF | TGTGCCAGCAGTTTGCCCGGACAGGCGAACACCGGGGAGCTGTTTTTT | TRBJ2-2 | - | TRBD1 | TRBV5-6
CSARGLIGSYNEQFF | TGCAGTGCTAGGGGGCTAATCGGCTCCTACAATGAGCAGTTCTTC | TRBJ2-1 | - | - | TRBV20-1
CSVSLTSGEQYF | TGCAGCGTTAGTTTGACGAGTGGGGAGCAGTACTTC | TRBJ2-7 | - | - | TRBV29-1
CASRPTSGVSDTQYF | TGTGCCAGCAGGCCGACTAGCGGGGTCTCAGATACGCAGTATTTT | TRBJ2-3 | many | TRBD2 | TRBV6-9
CASRGGPGQITNYGYTF | TGTGCCAGCAGGGGGGGACCGGGACAGATAACTAACTATGGCTACACCTTC | TRBJ1-2 | - | TRBD1 | TRBV27
CASSARTGASGNTIYF | TGTGCCAGCAGCGCCAGGACAGGGGCGTCCGGAAACACCATATATTTT | TRBJ1-3 | - | TRBD1 | TRBV9
CASSYALNANTGELFF | TGTGCCAGCAGTTACGCTCTGAATGCGAACACCGGGGAGCTGTTTTTT | TRBJ2-2 | many | - | TRBV27
CSAESRARLNEQFF | TGCAGTGCAGAGAGCCGGGCCAGGTTGAATGAGCAGTTCTTC | TRBJ2-1 | many | - | TRBV20-1
CSATPASGSTDTQYF | TGCAGTGCCACTCCTGCTAGCGGTAGCACAGATACGCAGTATTTT | TRBJ2-3 | few | TRBD2 | TRBV20-1
CASSGTGAYNEQFF | TGTGCCAGCAGTGGGACAGGGGCATACAATGAGCAGTTCTTC | TRBJ2-1 | - | TRBD1 | TRBV6-2/TRBV6-3
CSASHGPGETQYF | TGCAGTGCTAGCCACGGGCCCGGGGAGACCCAGTACTTC | TRBJ2-5 | - | - | TRBV20-1
CAISRLADNEQFF | TGTGCCATCAGCCGACTAGCGGACAATGAGCAGTTCTTC | TRBJ2-1 | many | TRBD2 | TRBV10-3
CATSDPSAYQETQYF | TGTGCCACCAGTGATCCGTCGGCATATCAAGAGACCCAGTACTTC | TRBJ2-5 | many | - | TRBV24-1
CSARDVLTYNEQFF | TGCAGTGCTAGAGACGTACTAACCTACAATGAGCAGTTCTTC | TRBJ2-1 | many | - | TRBV20-1
CASSLAPSGGAEDTQYF | TGCGCCAGCAGCTTGGCTCCTAGCGGGGGGGCTGAAGATACGCAGTATTTT | TRBJ2-3 | many | TRBD2 | TRBV5-1
CSARDSLVAGGNEQFF | TGCAGTGCTAGAGATAGCCTAGTAGCGGGGGGCAATGAGCAGTTCTTC | TRBJ2-1 | few | TRBD2 | TRBV20-1
CASSLLAGGYNEQFF | TGTGCCAGCAGTTTACTAGCGGGAGGGTACAATGAGCAGTTCTTC | TRBJ2-1 | medium-sized | TRBD2 | TRBV27
CASSSRQALSYNEQFF | TGTGCCAGCAGTTCCCGACAGGCACTCTCCTACAATGAGCAGTTCTTC | TRBJ2-1 | many | - | TRBV28
CASSRGGKTSGPPTDTQYF | TGTGCCAGCAGCCGGGGTGGGAAGACTAGCGGGCCACCCACAGATACGCAGTATTTT | TRBJ2-3 | few | TRBD2 | TRBV7-8
CASSLGRDTLRGTEAFF | TGCGCCAGCAGCTTGGGGAGGGACACCCTCCGGGGCACTGAAGCTTTCTTT | TRBJ1-1 | many | - | TRBV5-1
CASSGPPTDTQYF | TGTGCCAGCAGCGGACCTCCGACAGATACGCAGTATTTT | TRBJ2-3 | many | - | TRBV12-3/TRBV12-4
CASSTHRQGGVSYEQYF | TGCGCCAGCAGCACCCATAGACAGGGAGGGGTCTCCTACGAGCAGTACTTC | TRBJ2-7 | many | - | TRBV5-1
CAWKQGAFTGELFF | TGTGCCTGGAAACAGGGGGCTTTCACCGGGGAGCTGTTTTTT | TRBJ2-2 | few | TRBD1 | TRBV30
CSARGLNTGELFF | TGCAGTGCTAGAGGGCTTAACACCGGGGAGCTGTTTTTT | TRBJ2-2 | many | - | TRBV20-1
CASSLQIPSGPQHF | TGTGCCAGCAGTTTACAGATCCCAAGTGGGCCCCAGCATTTT | TRBJ1-5 | many | - | TRBV12-3/TRBV12-4
CASSLVGAYNEKLFF | TGTGCCAGCAGTCTGGTGGGGGCCTATAATGAAAAACTGTTTTTT | TRBJ1-4 | few | - | TRBV28
CASSYSTNSIITDTQYF | TGTGCCAGCAGTTACTCGACGAATAGTATAATCACAGATACGCAGTATTTT | TRBJ2-3 | many | - | TRBV6-5
CSAREGTGSADTQYF | TGCAGTGCTAGAGAGGGTACAGGGAGCGCAGATACGCAGTATTTT | TRBJ2-3 | many | - | TRBV20-1
CASSSSLILAGVEQYF | TGTGCCAGCAGCTCCAGTCTGATTTTAGCGGGAGTCGAGCAGTACTTC | TRBJ2-7 | many | TRBD2 | TRBV7-2
CASSQDIRGGDGELFF | TGTGCCAGCAGCCAAGACATCAGGGGGGGGGACGGGGAGCTGTTTTTT | TRBJ2-2 | few | - | TRBV4-2
CATSDPGHGELFF | TGTGCCACCAGTGATCCGGGCCACGGGGAGCTGTTTTTT | TRBJ2-2 | - | - | TRBV24-1
CASSVGNGNQPQHF | TGTGCCAGCAGTGTCGGGAACGGCAATCAGCCCCAGCATTTT | TRBJ1-5 | many | - | TRBV25-1
CATSDSGQYTGELFF | TGTGCCACCAGTGATTCGGGACAGTACACCGGGGAGCTGTTTTTT | TRBJ2-2 | many | TRBD1 | TRBV24-1
CASSEASGSYEQYF | TGCGCCAGCAGTGAGGCTAGCGGGAGCTACGAGCAGTACTTC | TRBJ2-7 | few | TRBD2 | TRBV5-1
CASRHRGSPLHF | TGTGCCAGCAGACATAGGGGGTCACCCCTCCACTTT | TRBJ1-6 | many | - | TRBV7-2
CSAVTSGGRPSTDTQYF | TGCAGTGCCGTAACTAGCGGGGGAAGACCGAGCACAGATACGCAGTATTTT | TRBJ2-3 | few | TRBD2 | TRBV20-1
CSARQSARVGDTQYF | TGCAGTGCTAGACAATCGGCCAGGGTAGGAGATACGCAGTATTTT | TRBJ2-3 | many | - | TRBV20-1
CSAWTGSGYTF | TGCAGTGCCTGGACAGGGAGTGGCTACACCTTC | TRBJ1-2 | many | TRBD1 | TRBV20-1
CASSLLTPGQGLTGSPLHF | TGCGCCAGCAGCCTGCTGACCCCAGGACAGGGGTTAACGGGTTCACCCCTCCACTTT | TRBJ1-6 | few | TRBD1 | TRBV5-1
CASSPPGWRTFF | TGTGCCAGCAGCCCACCGGGATGGCGTACTTTCTTT | TRBJ1-1 | many | - | TRBV7-9
CASSYGQSVFYEQYF | TGCGCCAGCAGCTACGGACAGAGTGTATTCTACGAGCAGTACTTC | TRBJ2-7 | few | - | TRBV5-1
CSVDEGRNQPQHF | TGCAGCGTTGATGAGGGGCGCAATCAGCCCCAGCATTTT | TRBJ1-5 | many | - | TRBV29-1
CASSPRETDTQYF | TGTGCCAGCAGTCCCAGGGAAACAGATACGCAGTATTTT | TRBJ2-3 | many | - | TRBV6-6
CASRENMGGSGELFF | TGTGCCAGCAGAGAGAACATGGGGGGCAGCGGGGAGCTGTTTTTT | TRBJ2-2 | - | - | TRBV7-3
CASSQDPGGWNSPLHF | TGCGCCAGCAGCCAAGATCCAGGGGGATGGAATTCACCCCTCCACTTT | TRBJ1-6 | many | TRBD1 | TRBV4-3